These 18 T cell receptor beta chains share one sample of origin, sequenced in a study of CXCR3-negative and CXCR3-positive naive CD8 T cells. Study results and limitations: Hydrophobicity of TRB CDR3s was greater in CXCR3-positive naive cells than in CXCR3-negative naive cells.

For these receptors, no antigen is known. UMI-tagged TRB cDNA libraries were built via 5' RACE. TCRdb reanalyzed the 5' RACE reads, giving one entry per CDR3 protein sequence and no DNA. The sample features some 150,000 distinct CDR3 sequences, with around 0.3% in its top ten. Input material: naive CXCR3+ CD8+ T cells from blood. The subset denotes: CD45RO-CCR7+CD27+CD95- naive CD8+ T cells expressing CXCR3 (TNR3+). Source of these receptors: a human donor in good health. Some clones in this sample may be carry-over from other donors' samples.

The V call is TRBV29-1, the J call TRBJ2-3; TCRdb proposes TRBD2, but this gene call is untestable without DNA. Germline CDR1 is SQVTM and CDR2 is ANQGSEA. The CDR3 runs 15 residues. The CDR3: CSVEDLAGPEDTQYF.

The CDR3 sequence: CASSPSDGDTEAFF. The chain combines TRBV27 with TRBJ1-1. The CDR3 spans 14 residues. Germline CDR1 reads MNHEY; CDR2 reads SMNVEV (reference sequence).

The chain joins TRBV3-1 to TRBJ1-1; the TRBD1 assignment by TCRdb is unverifiable without DNA. In germline, CDR1 is LGHDT, CDR2 YNNKEL (reference sequence). The CDR3 has 17 amino acids. The CDR3 is CASSQTGTGGWPTEAFF. The full variable domain, rest sourced from reference TRBV3-1 and TRBJ1-1, is DTAVSQTPKYLVTQMGNDKSIKCEQNLGHDTMYWYKQDSKKFLKIMFSYNNKELIINETVPNRFSPKSPDKAHLNLHINSLELGDSAVYFCASSQTGTGGWPTEAFFGQGTRLTVV.

The chain carries TRBV7-9 and TRBJ2-2; TCRdb gives TRBD1 as the D gene, but with no DNA this cannot be confirmed. This CDR3 region has 16 residues. Germline lookup yields CDR1 SEHNR and CDR2 FQNEAQ (reference sequence). This CDR3 is CASSPDGTPNTGELFF. The full variable domain, with the rest looked up from reference TRBV7-9 and TRBJ2-2, is DTGVSQNPRHKITKRGQNVTFRCDPISEHNRLYWYRQTLGQGPEFLTYFQNEAQLEKSRLLSDRFSAERPKGSFSTLEIQRTEQGDSAMYLCASSPDGTPNTGELFFGEGSRLTVL.

The chain carries TRBV12-3 or TRBV12-4 and TRBJ2-1; the TRBD2 assignment by TCRdb is unverifiable without DNA. The CDR3 extends over 15 amino acids. CDR3 sequence: CASSLSGSIENEQFF.

V usage is TRBV9 and J usage is TRBJ2-6; TCRdb gives TRBD1 as the D gene, but with no DNA this cannot be confirmed. The CDR3 has 18 amino acids. Germline assignment: CDR1 SGDLS and CDR2 YYNGEE. CDR3 in amino acids: CASSLSGTREVGANVLTF. The entire variable domain, with the rest obtained from reference TRBV9 and TRBJ2-6, is as follows: DSGVTQTPKHLITATGQRVTLRCSPRSGDLSVYWYQQSLDQGLQFLIQYYNGEERAKGNILERFSAQQFPDLHSELNLSSLELGDSALYFCASSLSGTREVGANVLTFGAGSRLTVL.

The chain carries TRBV7-3 and TRBJ2-1; the D gene TCRdb calls, TRBD1, cannot be checked with no DNA. Germline V lookup: CDR1 SGHTA, CDR2 FQGTGA. This CDR3 region has 15 residues. CDR3 sequence reads: CASSMGGPLYNEQFF.

This chain connects TRBV7-2 to TRBJ2-1; checking the TCRdb D call of TRBD1 is not possible without DNA. The CDR3 consists of 13 residues. Germline values: CDR1 SGHTA, CDR2 FQGNSA. The CDR3 loop reads CASSLVPGNEQSF.

The chain employs TRBV7-9 and TRBJ2-7; checking the TCRdb D call of TRBD1 is not possible without DNA. In germline, CDR1 is SEHNR, CDR2 FQNEAQ (reference sequence). CDR3 length: 15 residues. The CDR3 sequence is CASSSSQGASDEQYF.

The rearrangement uses TRBV6-4 and TRBJ2-1. Germline V gives CDR1 MRHNA, CDR2 SNTAGT. CDR3 length equals 15 residues. CDR3 in amino acids: CASSDLGSSYNEQFF.

The chain links TRBV21-1 to TRBJ2-3; the TRBD1 assignment by TCRdb is unverifiable without DNA. TRBV21-1 corresponds to a pseudogene. The CDR3 consists of 19 residues. CDR3 amino acids: CASSRNRAGAPLRTDTQYF.

The chain is built from TRBV7-6 and TRBJ2-1; the D call from TCRdb, TRBD1, cannot be confirmed without DNA. The CDR3 runs 16 residues. Germline V gives CDR1 SGHVS, CDR2 FNYEAQ. CDR3 sequence: CASSLKWEPPYNEQFF.

The chain has TRBV29-1 and TRBJ2-2; absent DNA, TCRdb's TRBD1 call cannot be checked. The length of the CDR3 is 15 residues. CDR1 SQVTM and CDR2 ANQGSEA come from the germline V gene. CDR3 sequence: CSVPGSIPYTGELFF.

The V gene is TRBV7-2, the J gene TRBJ1-1; without DNA, the TCRdb call of TRBD1 cannot be checked. The CDR3 has 14 residues. From germline, CDR1 is SGHTA and CDR2 FQGNSA. CDR3: CASSFRGDGTEAFF.

This chain uses TRBV7-9 with TRBJ1-4. The CDR3 runs to 11 residues. Per germline, CDR1 SEHNR and CDR2 FQNEAQ (reference sequence). CDR3 protein: CASSEDEKLFF.

The V call is TRBV29-1, the J call TRBJ2-7. The CDR3 is made up of 15 amino acids. Germline CDR1 is SQVTM and CDR2 is ANQGSEA. CDR3 protein: CSVKPEGRHKDEQYF.

The gene calls are TRBV4-1 and TRBJ2-1; TCRdb's assignment of TRBD2 cannot be checked, as there is no DNA. This CDR3 contains 18 residues. Germline CDR1 reads MGHRA; CDR2 reads YSYEKL. Here the CDR3 reads CASSQAHVPRLSYNEQFF.

The genes are TRBV20-1 and TRBJ2-7; TCRdb gives TRBD2 as the D gene, but with no DNA this cannot be confirmed. This CDR3 comprises 14 residues. Per germline, CDR1 DFQATT and CDR2 SNEGSKA (reference sequence). CDR3 region: CSARAAGPLYEQYF.